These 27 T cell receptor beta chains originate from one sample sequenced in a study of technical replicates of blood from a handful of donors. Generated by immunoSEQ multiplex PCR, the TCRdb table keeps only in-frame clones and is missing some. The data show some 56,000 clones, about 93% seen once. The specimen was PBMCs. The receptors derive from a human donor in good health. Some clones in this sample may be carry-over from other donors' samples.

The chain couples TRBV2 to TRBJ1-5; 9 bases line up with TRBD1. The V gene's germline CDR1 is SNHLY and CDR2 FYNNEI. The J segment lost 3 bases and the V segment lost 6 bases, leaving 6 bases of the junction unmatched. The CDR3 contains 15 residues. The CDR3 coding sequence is TGTGCCAGCAGCGACGGGACAGGGAACAATCAGCCCCAGCATTTT. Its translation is CASSDGTGNNQPQHF.

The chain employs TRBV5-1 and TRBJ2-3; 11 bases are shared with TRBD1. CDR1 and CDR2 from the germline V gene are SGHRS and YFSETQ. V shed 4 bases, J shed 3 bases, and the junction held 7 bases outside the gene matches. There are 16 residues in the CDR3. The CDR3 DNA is TGCGCCAGCAGCCCTGGCGGGACAGGGGGGACAGATACGCAGTATTTT. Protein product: CASSPGGTGGTDTQYF.

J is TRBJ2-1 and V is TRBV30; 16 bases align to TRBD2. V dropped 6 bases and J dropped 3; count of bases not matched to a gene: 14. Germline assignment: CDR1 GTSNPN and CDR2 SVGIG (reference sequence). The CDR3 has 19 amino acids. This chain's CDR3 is CACNLYGTSGRAFYNEQFF. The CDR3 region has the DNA TGTGCCTGTAACCTCTATGGGACTAGCGGGAGGGCATTCTACAATGAGCAGTTCTTC.

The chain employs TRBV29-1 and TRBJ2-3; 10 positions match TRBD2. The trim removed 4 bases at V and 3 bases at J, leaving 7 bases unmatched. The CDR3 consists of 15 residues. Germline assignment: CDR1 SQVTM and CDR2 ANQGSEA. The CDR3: CSVVSGTSETDTQYF. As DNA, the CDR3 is TGCAGCGTTGTTAGCGGGACTAGCGAGACAGATACGCAGTATTTT.

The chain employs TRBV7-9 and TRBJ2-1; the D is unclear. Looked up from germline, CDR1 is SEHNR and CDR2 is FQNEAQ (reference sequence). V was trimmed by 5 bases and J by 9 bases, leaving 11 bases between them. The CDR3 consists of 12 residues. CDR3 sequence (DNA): TGTGCCAGCAGCCGGGTTACCGTTGAGCAGTTCTTC. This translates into CASSRVTVEQFF.

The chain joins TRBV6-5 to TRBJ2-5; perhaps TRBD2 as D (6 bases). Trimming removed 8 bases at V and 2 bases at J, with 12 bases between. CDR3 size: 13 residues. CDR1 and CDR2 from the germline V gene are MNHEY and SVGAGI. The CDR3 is CASAEGRQETQYF. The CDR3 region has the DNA TGTGCCAGCGCGGAGGGGCGACAAGAGACCCAGTACTTC.

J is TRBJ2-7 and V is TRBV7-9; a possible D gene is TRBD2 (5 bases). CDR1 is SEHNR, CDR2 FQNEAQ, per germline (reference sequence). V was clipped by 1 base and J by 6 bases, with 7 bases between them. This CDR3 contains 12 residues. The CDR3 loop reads CASSLERREQYF. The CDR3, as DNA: TGTGCCAGCAGCTTAGAGCGGCGCGAGCAGTACTTC. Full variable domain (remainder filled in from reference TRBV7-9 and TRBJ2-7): DTGVSQNPRHKITKRGQNVTFRCDPISEHNRLYWYRQTLGQGPEFLTYFQNEAQLEKSRLLSDRFSAERPKGSFSTLEIQRTEQGDSAMYLCASSLERREQYFGPGTRLTVT.

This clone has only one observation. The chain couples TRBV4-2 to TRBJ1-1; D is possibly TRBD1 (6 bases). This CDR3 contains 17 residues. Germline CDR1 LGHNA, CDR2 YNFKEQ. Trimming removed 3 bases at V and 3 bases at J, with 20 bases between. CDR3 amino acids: CASSQEISTGRDTEAFF. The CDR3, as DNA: TGTGCCAGCAGCCAGGAGATTTCTACAGGGCGGGACACTGAAGCTTTCTTT.

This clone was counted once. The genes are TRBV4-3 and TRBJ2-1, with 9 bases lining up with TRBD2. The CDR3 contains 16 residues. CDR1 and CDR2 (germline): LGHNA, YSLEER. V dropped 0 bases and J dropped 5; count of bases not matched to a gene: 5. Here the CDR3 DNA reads TGCGCCAGCAGCCAAGAAGGGCTAGCGGGACACAATGAGCAGTTCTTC. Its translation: CASSQEGLAGHNEQFF.

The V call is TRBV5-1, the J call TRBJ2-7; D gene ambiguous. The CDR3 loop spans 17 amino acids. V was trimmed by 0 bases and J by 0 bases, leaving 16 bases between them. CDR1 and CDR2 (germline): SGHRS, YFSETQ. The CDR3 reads CASSLVGGSPSSYEQYF. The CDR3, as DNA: TGCGCCAGCAGCTTGGTTGGTGGCTCTCCAAGCTCCTACGAGCAGTACTTC. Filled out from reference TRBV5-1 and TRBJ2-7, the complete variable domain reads KAGVTQTPRYLIKTRGQQVTLSCSPISGHRSVSWYQQTPGQGLQFLFEYFSETQRNKGNFPGRFSGRQFSNSRSEMNVSTLELGDSALYLCASSLVGGSPSSYEQYFGPGTRLTVT.

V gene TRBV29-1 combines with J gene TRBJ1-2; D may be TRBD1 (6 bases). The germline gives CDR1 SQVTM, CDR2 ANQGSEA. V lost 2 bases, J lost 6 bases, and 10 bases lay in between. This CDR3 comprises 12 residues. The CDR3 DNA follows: TGCAGCGTTGAACGGCCAGGGGATGGCTACACCTTC. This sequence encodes CSVERPGDGYTF.

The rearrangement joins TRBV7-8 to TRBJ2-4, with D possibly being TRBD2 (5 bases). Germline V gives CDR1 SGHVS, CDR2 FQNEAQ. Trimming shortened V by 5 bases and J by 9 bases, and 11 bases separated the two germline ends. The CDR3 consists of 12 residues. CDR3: CASSRDQSIQYF. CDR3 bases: TGTGCCAGCAGCCGGGATCAAAGCATTCAGTACTTC.

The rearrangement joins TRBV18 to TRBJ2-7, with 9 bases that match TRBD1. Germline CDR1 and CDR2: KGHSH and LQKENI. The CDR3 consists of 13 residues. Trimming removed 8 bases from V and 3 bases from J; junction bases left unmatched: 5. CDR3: CASLQGAGYEQYF. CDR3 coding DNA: TGTGCCAGCCTACAGGGGGCTGGCTACGAGCAGTACTTC. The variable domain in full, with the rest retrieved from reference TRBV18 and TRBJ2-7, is NAGVMQNPRHLVRRRGQEARLRCSPMKGHSHVYWYRQLPEEGLKFMVYLQKENIIDESGMPKERFSAEFPKEGPSILRIQQVVRGDSAAYFCASLQGAGYEQYFGPGTRLTVT.

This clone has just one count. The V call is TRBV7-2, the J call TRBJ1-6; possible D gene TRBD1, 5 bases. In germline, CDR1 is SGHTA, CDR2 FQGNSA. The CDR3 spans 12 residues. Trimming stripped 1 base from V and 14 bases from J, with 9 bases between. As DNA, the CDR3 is TGTGCCAGCAGCTTAGACGGGGGGTCCCTCCACTTT. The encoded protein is CASSLDGGSLHF.

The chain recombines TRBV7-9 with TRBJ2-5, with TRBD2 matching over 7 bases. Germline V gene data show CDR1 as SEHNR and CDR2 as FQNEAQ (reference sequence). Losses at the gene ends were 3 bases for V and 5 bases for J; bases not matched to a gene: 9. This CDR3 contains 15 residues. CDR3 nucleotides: TGTGCCAGCAGCTTCCTCGGCGGGAGCATCGAGACCCAGTACTTC. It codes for CASSFLGGSIETQYF. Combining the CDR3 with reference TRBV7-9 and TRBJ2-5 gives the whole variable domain DTGVSQNPRHKITKRGQNVTFRCDPISEHNRLYWYRQTLGQGPEFLTYFQNEAQLEKSRLLSDRFSAERPKGSFSTLEIQRTEQGDSAMYLCASSFLGGSIETQYFGPGTRLLVL.

The CDR3 protein is CSVGDLRDRIYETQYF. CDR3 in DNA: TGCAGCGTTGGAGACCTCCGGGACAGGATTTATGAGACCCAGTACTTC. V and J are TRBV29-1 and TRBJ2-5; 8 nucleotides line up with TRBD1. The CDR3 is made up of 16 amino acids. With V trimmed by 4 bases and J by 5 bases, 15 bases remained unmatched. CDR1 and CDR2 from the germline V gene are SQVTM and ANQGSEA.

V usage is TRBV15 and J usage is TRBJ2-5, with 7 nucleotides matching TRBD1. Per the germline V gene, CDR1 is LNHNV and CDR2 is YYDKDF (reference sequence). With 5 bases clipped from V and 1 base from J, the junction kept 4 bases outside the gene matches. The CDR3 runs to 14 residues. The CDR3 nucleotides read TGTGCCACCAGCTTTACAGGGGCCCAAGAGACCCAGTACTTC. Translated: CATSFTGAQETQYF.

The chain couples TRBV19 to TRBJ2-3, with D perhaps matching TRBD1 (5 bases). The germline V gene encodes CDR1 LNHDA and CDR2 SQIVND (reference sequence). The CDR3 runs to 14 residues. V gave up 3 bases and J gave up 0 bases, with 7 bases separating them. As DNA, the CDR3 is TGTGCCAGTAGTATTCAGGGTAGCACAGATACGCAGTATTTT. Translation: CASSIQGSTDTQYF.

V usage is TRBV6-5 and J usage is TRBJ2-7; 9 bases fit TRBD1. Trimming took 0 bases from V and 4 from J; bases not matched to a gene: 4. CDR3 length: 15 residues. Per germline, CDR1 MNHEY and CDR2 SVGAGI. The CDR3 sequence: CASSYSLGQGYEQYF. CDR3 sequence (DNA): TGTGCCAGCAGTTACTCTCTGGGACAGGGTTACGAGCAGTACTTC.

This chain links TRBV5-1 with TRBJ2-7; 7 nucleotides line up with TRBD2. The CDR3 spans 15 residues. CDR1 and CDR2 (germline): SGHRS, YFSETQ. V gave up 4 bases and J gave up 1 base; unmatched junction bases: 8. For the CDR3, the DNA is TGCGCCAGCAGCGCGCTCGCGGGGGAGTCCTACGAGCAGTACTTC. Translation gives CASSALAGESYEQYF.

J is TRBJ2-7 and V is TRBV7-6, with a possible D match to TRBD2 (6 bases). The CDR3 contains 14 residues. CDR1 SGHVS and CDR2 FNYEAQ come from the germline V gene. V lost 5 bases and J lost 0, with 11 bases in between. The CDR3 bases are TGTGCCAGCAGCCCCGGAGGGTTCTCCTACGAGCAGTACTTC. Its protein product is CASSPGGFSYEQYF.

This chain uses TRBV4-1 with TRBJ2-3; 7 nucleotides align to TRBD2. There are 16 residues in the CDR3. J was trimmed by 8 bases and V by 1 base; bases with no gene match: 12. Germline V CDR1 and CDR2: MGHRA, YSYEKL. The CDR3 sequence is CASSQATRREDGTQYF. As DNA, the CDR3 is TGCGCCAGCAGCCAAGCCACCCGACGGGAGGATGGTACGCAGTATTTT.

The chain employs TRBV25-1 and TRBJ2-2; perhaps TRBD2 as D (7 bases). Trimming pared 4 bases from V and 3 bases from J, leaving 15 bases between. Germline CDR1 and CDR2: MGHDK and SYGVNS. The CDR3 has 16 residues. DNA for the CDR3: TGTGCCAGCAGTGTCCAGGGGCGGGGGTACACCGGGGAGCTGTTTTTT. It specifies CASSVQGRGYTGELFF.

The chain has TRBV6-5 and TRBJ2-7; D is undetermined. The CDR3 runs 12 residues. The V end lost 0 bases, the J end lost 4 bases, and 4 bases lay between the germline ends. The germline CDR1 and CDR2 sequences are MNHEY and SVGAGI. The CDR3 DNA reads TGTGCCAGCAGTTACTCGCGGTACGAGCAGTACTTC. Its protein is CASSYSRYEQYF.

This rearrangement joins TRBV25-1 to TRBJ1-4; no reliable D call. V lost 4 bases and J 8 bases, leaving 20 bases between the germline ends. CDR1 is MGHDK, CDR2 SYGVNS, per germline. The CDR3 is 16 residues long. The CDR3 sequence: CASSAKTAGSTEKLFF. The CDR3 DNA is TGTGCCAGCAGTGCTAAAACCGCCGGGAGCACGGAAAAACTGTTTTTT.

CDR3 in amino acids: CASSLMLAGDSGELFF. CDR3 DNA: TGTGCCAGCAGCTTGATGCTAGCGGGGGATTCCGGGGAGCTGTTTTTT. The chain has TRBV5-8 and TRBJ2-2; TRBD2 matches at 10 bases. This CDR3 contains 16 residues. Per germline, CDR1 SGHTS and CDR2 YDEGEE. With V trimmed by 1 base and J by 6 bases, 6 bases remained unmatched.

The CDR3 loop is CASSMDRGPYNEQFF. The DNA of the CDR3 is TGTGCCAGCAGCATGGACAGGGGGCCCTACAATGAGCAGTTCTTC. The rearrangement joins TRBV7-9 to TRBJ2-1, with TRBD1 matching 11 bases. CDR3 length: 15 amino acids. CDR1 is SEHNR, CDR2 FQNEAQ, per germline (reference sequence). V was pared by 5 bases and J by 2 bases, with 2 bases of the junction left unmatched.